Listed below are T cell receptor beta chains from one sample, sequenced in a study of blood T cell repertoires in COVID-19. Data came from immunoSEQ multiplex PCR; TCRdb stores just in-frame clones and leaves some out. This sample has roughly 450,000 clones, with 90% found just once. Sequenced material: PBMCs or T cells enriched from blood (not recorded which). The receptors derive from a man aged 18 to 29 who had recovered from COVID-19. Each CDR3 is given with its conserved first and last residue. D genes are given only for firm matches. Some rows have no size entry. The others give once, few or many, or a class for an expanded clone.

D gene	V gene	J gene	clone size	CDR3 DNA	CDR3 protein
.	TRBV19	TRBJ1-5	.	TGTGCCAGTAGTCCCACGGGGAATCAGCCCCAGCATTTT	CASSPTGNQPQHF
TRBD1	TRBV28	TRBJ1-2	.	TGTGCCAGCAGTCTACACGGACAGGGGGTTGGCTACACCTTC	CASSLHGQGVGYTF
.	TRBV6-5	TRBJ1-2	few	TGTGCCAGCATTAGTACAGGAGATATACCTGGCTACACCTTC	CASISTGDIPGYTF
.	TRBV13	TRBJ1-2	.	TGTGCCAGCAGCTTTATAGGGGCCGACTATGGCTACACCTTC	CASSFIGADYGYTF
.	TRBV20-1	TRBJ2-7	once	TGCAGTGCTAGTTATATCAGGGCGCAGTCGAGCGAGCAGTACTTC	CSASYIRAQSSEQYF
.	TRBV2	TRBJ1-1	.	TGTGCCAGCAGGGGGCCCATTAAGAACACTGAAGCTTTCTTT	CASRGPIKNTEAFF
.	TRBV12-3/TRBV12-4	TRBJ1-3	.	TGTGCCAGCAGTTCAGGGATGAGAAACACCATATATTTT	CASSSGMRNTIYF
.	TRBV12-3/TRBV12-4	TRBJ2-7	.	TGTGCCAGCAGTTTAGGGAGAGGGCAGTACTTC	CASSLGRGQYF
TRBD2	TRBV5-1	TRBJ2-5	.	TGCGCCAGCAGCCCAGCGGGAGTGGGCCAAGAGACCCAGTACTTC	CASSPAGVGQETQYF
.	TRBV19	TRBJ2-4	.	TGTGCCAGTAGTATTGCGGAGCCCCTAACCAAAAACATTCAGTACTTC	CASSIAEPLTKNIQYF
.	TRBV3-1/TRBV3-2	TRBJ2-3	.	TGTGCCAGCAGCCAAGAAGGCGGGCGGGGTACGCAGTATTTT	CASSQEGGRGTQYF
.	TRBV7-9	TRBJ1-6	.	TGTGCCAGCAGCACAGGGTTTGGTTCACCCCTCCACTTT	CASSTGFGSPLHF
.	TRBV5-1	TRBJ2-5	.	TGCGCCAGCAGCCCGACTCAGGGCCAAGAGACCCAGTACTTC	CASSPTQGQETQYF
TRBD1	TRBV24-1	TRBJ1-2	.	TGTGCCACCAGTGAAACCGGGACAGGGTGGAAAGGCTACACCTTC	CATSETGTGWKGYTF
TRBD1	TRBV5-1	TRBJ1-2	.	TGCGCCAGCAGCGAGGGACAGTCTGGTGGCTACACCTTC	CASSEGQSGGYTF
.	TRBV3-1/TRBV3-2	TRBJ1-2	.	TGTGCCAGCAGCCAAGGCCAGGGTGAGGGCTACACCTTC	CASSQGQGEGYTF
TRBD1	TRBV5-1	TRBJ1-6	.	TGCGCCAGCAGCATCCAAGGACAGGGGGATAATTCACCCCTCCACTTT	CASSIQGQGDNSPLHF
.	TRBV4-1	TRBJ1-5	.	TGCGCCAGCAGCCAAGACCCAGGGAATCAGCCCCAGCATTTT	CASSQDPGNQPQHF
.	TRBV11-2	TRBJ2-1	.	TGTGCCAGCAGCTTAGAATTGGGACTTAGTTACAATGAGCAGTTCTTC	CASSLELGLSYNEQFF
.	TRBV29-1	TRBJ1-1	once	TGCAGCGTTGGGGCAGGGGCCTCTGGGGCTGAAGCTTTCTTT	CSVGAGASGAEAFF
.	TRBV2	TRBJ1-3	.	TGTGCCAGCTTTAGCAGCGCCTCTGGAAACACCATATATTTT	CASFSSASGNTIYF
.	TRBV5-8	TRBJ1-1	.	TGTGCCAGCACGCCTATCTCGGGGGGGGGAATAGTTGACACTGAAGCTTTCTTT	CASTPISGGGIVDTEAFF
.	TRBV10-1	TRBJ1-1	.	TGCGCCAGCAGTCGGGGTCTGGCAAGTACTGAAGCTTTCTTT	CASSRGLASTEAFF
.	TRBV5-1	TRBJ1-5	.	TGCGCCAGCAGCTTGGGTCCAGGTCAGCCCCAGCATTTT	CASSLGPGQPQHF
.	TRBV7-9	TRBJ1-1	.	TGTGCCAGCAGCTTATATTCGGACAGTTTATCTGAAGCTTTCTTT	CASSLYSDSLSEAFF
.	TRBV10-3	TRBJ2-3	.	TGTGCCATCAAAGGAAGGGTTGGGACTGGCACAGATACGCAGTATTTT	CAIKGRVGTGTDTQYF
TRBD1	TRBV9	TRBJ1-3	.	TGTGCCAGCAGCAAAAGGGGACAGGGGATTAACTCTGGAAACACCATATATTTT	CASSKRGQGINSGNTIYF
.	TRBV10-3	TRBJ2-2	.	TGTGCCATCAGTGTTAAAGCGGGCGCCTTGGGCGGGGAGCTGTTTTTT	CAISVKAGALGGELFF
TRBD1	TRBV3-1/TRBV3-2	TRBJ1-2	.	TGTGCCAGCAGCCAAGAGGTGCGCTTACCTTGGGACAGGGGATATGGCTACACCTTC	CASSQEVRLPWDRGYGYTF
TRBD2	TRBV27	TRBJ2-1	.	TGTGCCAGCAGCCTGGGAGGGAATGAGCAGTTCTTC	CASSLGGNEQFF
TRBD2	TRBV5-6	TRBJ2-3	.	TGTGCCAGCAGCGGGGAGGGGACCCGCACAGATACGCAGTATTTT	CASSGEGTRTDTQYF
TRBD1	TRBV28	TRBJ1-5	.	TGTGCCAGCACGTCAGGGGGGAGTCAGCCCCAGCATTTT	CASTSGGSQPQHF
TRBD2	TRBV6-5	TRBJ2-1	.	TGTGCCAGCACCCCACAGCGGGGGGGCCGTAGTGAGCAGTTCTTC	CASTPQRGGRSEQFF
.	TRBV5-1	TRBJ2-7	once	TGCGCCAGCAGCTTGGGGCAGCGCTCCTACGAGCAGTACTTC	CASSLGQRSYEQYF
.	TRBV18	TRBJ1-4	.	TGTGCCAGCTCACCTGGCCGCGGGGGGCCAAATGAAAAACTGTTTTTT	CASSPGRGGPNEKLFF
.	TRBV10-1	TRBJ2-2	few	TGCGCCAGCAGTGTAAGGGAGGTCGGGGAGCTGTTTTTT	CASSVREVGELFF
.	TRBV19	TRBJ1-1	.	TGTGCCAGTAGTATAGGGACAGTATCTGAAGCTTTCTTT	CASSIGTVSEAFF
TRBD2	TRBV5-4	TRBJ2-5	.	TGTGCCAGCAGCTTATGGACTAGCCAAGAGACCCAGTACTTC	CASSLWTSQETQYF
TRBD1	TRBV7-3	TRBJ2-3	.	TGTGCCAGCAGCTCCACAGGGGGCATGACAGATACGCAGTATTTT	CASSSTGGMTDTQYF
TRBD1	TRBV9	TRBJ1-1	.	TGTGCCAGCAGCGTAGCGGACAGGGGTTCAGCTTTCTTT	CASSVADRGSAFF
.	TRBV11-2	TRBJ1-1	.	TGTGCCAGCTGCTTAGGAGCGGTGGATGGAACTGAAGCTTTCTTT	CASCLGAVDGTEAFF
TRBD1	TRBV5-4	TRBJ1-4	.	TGTGCCAGCACCTCAGGGGGTGTGAGCGAAAAACTGTTTTTT	CASTSGGVSEKLFF
.	TRBV6-2/TRBV6-3	TRBJ1-3	.	TGTGCCAGCAGTTACTTCTCCGGAAACACCATATATTTT	CASSYFSGNTIYF
TRBD1	TRBV5-6	TRBJ1-5	.	TGTGCCAGCAGCTTGGGGTCGTTATGGGACAGGCTAAATCAGCCCCAGCATTTT	CASSLGSLWDRLNQPQHF
TRBD2	TRBV11-2	TRBJ2-7	.	TGTGCCAGCAGCTTAGACAGCGGGGGGGCCCACGAGCAGTACTTC	CASSLDSGGAHEQYF
.	TRBV12-3/TRBV12-4	TRBJ2-1	.	TGTGCCAGCAGTTCCTCTACCCCTTCTAAGCAGTTCTTC	CASSSSTPSKQFF
TRBD1	TRBV18	TRBJ1-4	.	TGTGCCAGCTCTCCGACGGGACAGCGTAATGAAAAACTGTTTTTT	CASSPTGQRNEKLFF
.	TRBV2	TRBJ1-4	many	TGTGCCAGCCATAGGGGCTTAGGTGAAAAACTGTTTTTT	CASHRGLGEKLFF
TRBD1	TRBV18	TRBJ2-5	.	TGTGCCAGCTCGCCAGGGACAGGGCGAGAGACCCAGTACTTC	CASSPGTGRETQYF
.	TRBV3-1/TRBV3-2	TRBJ1-1	.	TGTGCCAGCAGCACAGGGTGGGTGAACACTGAAGCTTTCTTT	CASSTGWVNTEAFF
TRBD1	TRBV11-2	TRBJ2-7	.	TGTGCCAGCAGCTTAGGCCTTGACAGGGCCGAGCAGTACTTC	CASSLGLDRAEQYF
.	TRBV6-6	TRBJ1-6	.	TGTGCCAGCAGCCGAAAAGGGAGTAACTTGAGCTCCTATAATTCACCCCTCCACTTT	CASSRKGSNLSSYNSPLHF
TRBD2	TRBV3-1/TRBV3-2	TRBJ2-1	.	TGTGCCAGCAGCCAACTAACTAGCGGGAGGGCAGATGAGCAGTTCTTC	CASSQLTSGRADEQFF
TRBD1	TRBV7-9	TRBJ1-1	.	TGTGCCAGCAGGCCCCTCGCGACAGGGCGGGCTTTCTTT	CASRPLATGRAFF